The source of this TCR beta chain is a study of blood T cell repertoires in COVID-19. Here immunoSEQ multiplex PCR was the method, and the copy in TCRdb shows in-frame clones only, minus some. Of 270,000 or so clones listed, approximately 84% were seen once; the top ten hold over 1.1%. CDR1 SGHNT and CDR2 YYREEE come from the germline V gene (reference sequence). The CDR3 is 14 amino acids. V shed 7 bases, J shed 2 bases, and the junction held 5 bases outside the gene matches. V is TRBV5-4 and J is TRBJ2-3; TRBD2 matches 9 bases. Material: peripheral blood. The sequence was obtained from a human donor with COVID-19, enrolled during active disease. The donor label of this sample is uncertain. The CDR3 reads CASGVAGVTDTQYF. The CDR3 DNA reads TGTGCCAGCGGGGTAGCGGGGGTCACAGATACGCAGTATTTT.